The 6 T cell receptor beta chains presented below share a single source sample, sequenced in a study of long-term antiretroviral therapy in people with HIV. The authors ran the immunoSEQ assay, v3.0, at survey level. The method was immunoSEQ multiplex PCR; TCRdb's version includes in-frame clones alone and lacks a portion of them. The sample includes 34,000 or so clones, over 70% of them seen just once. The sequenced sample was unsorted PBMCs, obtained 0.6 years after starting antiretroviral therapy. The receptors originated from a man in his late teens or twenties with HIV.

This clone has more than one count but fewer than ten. As DNA, the CDR3 is TGTGCCAGTAGTCCCCTTTGGGGCGGGGATACGCAGTATTTT. Translation gives CASSPLWGGDTQYF. The chain joins TRBV19 to TRBJ2-3; TRBD1 or TRBD2 may be the D gene (5 bases each). V was shortened by 5 bases and J by 6 bases, with 15 bases between the two germline ends. This CDR3 has 14 residues. The germline V gene encodes CDR1 LNHDA and CDR2 SQIVND (reference sequence).

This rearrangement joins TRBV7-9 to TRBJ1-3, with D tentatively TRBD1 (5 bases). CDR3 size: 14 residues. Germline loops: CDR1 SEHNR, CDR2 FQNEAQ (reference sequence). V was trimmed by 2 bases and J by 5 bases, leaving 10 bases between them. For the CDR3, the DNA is TGTGCCAGCAGCTTAAGCGGGGCCAGAAACACCATATATTTT. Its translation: CASSLSGARNTIYF.

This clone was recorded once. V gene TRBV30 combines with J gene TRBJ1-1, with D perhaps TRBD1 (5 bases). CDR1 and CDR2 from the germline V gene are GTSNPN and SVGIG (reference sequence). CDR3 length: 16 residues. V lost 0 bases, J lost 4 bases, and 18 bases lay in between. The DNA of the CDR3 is TGTGCCTGGAGTGTCAGGTCGAGGGGCTTGGGCACTGAAGCTTTCTTT. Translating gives CAWSVRSRGLGTEAFF.

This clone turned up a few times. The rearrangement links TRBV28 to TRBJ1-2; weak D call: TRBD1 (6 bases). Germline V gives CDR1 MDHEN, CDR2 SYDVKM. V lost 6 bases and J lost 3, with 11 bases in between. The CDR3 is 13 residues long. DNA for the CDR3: TGTGCCAGCAGGCTATCAGGGGACTATGGCTACACCTTC. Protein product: CASRLSGDYGYTF.

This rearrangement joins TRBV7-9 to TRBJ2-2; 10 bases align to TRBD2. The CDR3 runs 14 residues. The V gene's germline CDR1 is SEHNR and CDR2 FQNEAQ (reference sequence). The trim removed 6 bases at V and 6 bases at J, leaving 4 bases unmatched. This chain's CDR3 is CASRSSGRAGELFF. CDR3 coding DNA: TGTGCCAGCAGGTCGAGCGGGAGGGCCGGGGAGCTGTTTTTT.

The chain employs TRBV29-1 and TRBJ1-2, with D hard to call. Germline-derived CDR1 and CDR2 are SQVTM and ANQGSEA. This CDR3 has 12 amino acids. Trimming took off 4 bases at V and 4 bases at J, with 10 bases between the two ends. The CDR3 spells CSVGPDSYGYTF. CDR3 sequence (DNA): TGCAGCGTTGGTCCGGACTCCTATGGCTACACCTTC.